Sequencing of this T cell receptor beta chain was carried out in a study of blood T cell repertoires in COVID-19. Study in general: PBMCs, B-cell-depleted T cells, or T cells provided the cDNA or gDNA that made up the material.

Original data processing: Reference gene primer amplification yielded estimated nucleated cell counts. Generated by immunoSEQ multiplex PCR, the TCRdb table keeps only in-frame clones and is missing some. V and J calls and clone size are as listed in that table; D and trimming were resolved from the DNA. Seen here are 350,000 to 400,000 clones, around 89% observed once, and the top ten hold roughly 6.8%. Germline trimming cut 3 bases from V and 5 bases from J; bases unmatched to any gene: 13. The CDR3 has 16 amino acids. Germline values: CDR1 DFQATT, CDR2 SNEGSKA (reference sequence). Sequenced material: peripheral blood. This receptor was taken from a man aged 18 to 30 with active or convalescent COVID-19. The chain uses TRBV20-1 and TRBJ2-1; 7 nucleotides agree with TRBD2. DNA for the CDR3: TGCAGTGCTAGTACAATATTAACTAGCGCCCACAATGAGCAGTTCTTC. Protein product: CSASTILTSAHNEQFF.